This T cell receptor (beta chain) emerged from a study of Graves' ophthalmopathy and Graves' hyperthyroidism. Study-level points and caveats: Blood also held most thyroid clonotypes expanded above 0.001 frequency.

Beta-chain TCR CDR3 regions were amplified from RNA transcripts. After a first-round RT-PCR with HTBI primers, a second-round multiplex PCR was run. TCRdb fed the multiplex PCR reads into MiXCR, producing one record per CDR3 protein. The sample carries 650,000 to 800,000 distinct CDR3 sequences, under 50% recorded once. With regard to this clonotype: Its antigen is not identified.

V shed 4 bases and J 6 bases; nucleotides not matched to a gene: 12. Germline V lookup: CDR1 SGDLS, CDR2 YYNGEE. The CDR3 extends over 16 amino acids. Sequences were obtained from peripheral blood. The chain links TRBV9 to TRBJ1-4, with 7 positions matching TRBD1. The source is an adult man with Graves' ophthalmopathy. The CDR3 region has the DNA TGTGCCAGCAGCACCCCAGGGTCAGGGGGTGATGAAAAACTGTTTTTT. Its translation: CASSTPGSGGDEKLFF.